The following is a T cell receptor beta chain sequence with its context. The sample originates from a study of technical replicates of blood from several donors. Clones were sequenced by immunoSEQ multiplex PCR, and TCRdb holds only the in-frame ones, with some missing. In the table there are 80,000 to 90,000 clones, less than 95% of which are singletons. This CDR3 has 14 amino acids. Per the germline V gene, CDR1 is MNHEY and CDR2 is SMNVEV (reference sequence). V lost 6 bases and J 3 bases, leaving 12 bases between the germline ends. The chain recombines TRBV27 with TRBJ2-1; weak D call: TRBD1 (5 bases). Sequences were obtained from T cells isolated from PBMCs. The clonotype originates from a human donor in good health. The chain's CDR3 is CASSLRGYYNEQFF. DNA for the CDR3: TGTGCCAGCAGCTTAAGGGGCTACTACAATGAGCAGTTCTTC.